These T cell receptor beta chains were read from a single sample in a study of T-cell reconstitution after alpha-beta-depleted transplantation in children. One entry per CDR3 protein, called by TCRdb with MiXCR from the PCR reads. The sample comprises about 980,000 distinct CDR3 sequences, around 30% of which are singletons, and 25% to 35% rests with the top ten. The source material was PBMCs, mostly from graft donor cells, sampled 360 days after TCRalphabeta/CD19-depleted stem cell transplant. These receptors originate from a boy younger than two who had a stem cell transplant for SCID, so the T cells may come from the graft donor. Both conserved end residues are part of each CDR3. D genes are given only for firm matches. Some rows have no size entry. The others give once, few or many, or a class for an expanded clone.

clone size: NA; D gene: TRBD1; J gene: TRBJ2-7; V gene: TRBV6-5; CDR3 DNA: TGTGCCAGCAGTTACCGGGACAGGGCTTACGAGCAGTACTTC; CDR3 protein: CASSYRDRAYEQYF
clone size: NA; D gene: TRBD2; J gene: TRBJ2-3; V gene: TRBV29-1; CDR3 DNA: TGCAGCGTCAAAGCGGGGGTGGGGGATACGCAGTATTTT; CDR3 protein: CSVKAGVGDTQYF
clone size: few; D gene: NA; J gene: TRBJ1-3; V gene: TRBV10-3; CDR3 DNA: TGTGCCATCAGTCACAGGGTGAGCTCTGGAAACACCATATATTTT; CDR3 protein: CAISHRVSSGNTIYF
clone size: NA; D gene: NA; J gene: TRBJ2-5; V gene: TRBV28; CDR3 DNA: TGTGCCAGCAGTATTCGGATGCCGGTGATCCAAATCCAAGAGACCCAGTACTTC; CDR3 protein: CASSIRMPVIQIQETQYF
clone size: few; D gene: NA; J gene: TRBJ2-3; V gene: TRBV20-1; CDR3 DNA: TGCAGTGCTAGGGCCCATAGCGGCGCCACAGATACGCAGTATTTT; CDR3 protein: CSARAHSGATDTQYF
clone size: NA; D gene: NA; J gene: TRBJ1-1; V gene: TRBV18; CDR3 DNA: TGTGCCAGCTCACAATCACAGGTCATGAACACTGAAGCTTTCTTT; CDR3 protein: CASSQSQVMNTEAFF
clone size: few; D gene: NA; J gene: TRBJ2-3; V gene: TRBV20-1; CDR3 DNA: TGCAGTGCTAGAGATCGCCGTTCGCAGTATTTT; CDR3 protein: CSARDRRSQYF
clone size: few; D gene: NA; J gene: TRBJ2-7; V gene: TRBV4-3; CDR3 DNA: TGCGCCAGCAGCCAAGATCGGTGGGGGGACGGCCTCCTCTACGAGCAGTACTTC; CDR3 protein: CASSQDRWGDGLLYEQYF
clone size: few; D gene: TRBD1; J gene: TRBJ1-5; V gene: TRBV12-3/TRBV12-4; CDR3 DNA: TGTGCCAGCAGTTTAGCGGTCAGGGGGCTTTCTGCCAATCAGCCCCAGCATTTT; CDR3 protein: CASSLAVRGLSANQPQHF
clone size: NA; D gene: NA; J gene: TRBJ2-7; V gene: TRBV28; CDR3 DNA: TGTGCCAGCAGATCCTTAGGGATCAGCTCCTACGAGCAGTACTTC; CDR3 protein: CASRSLGISSYEQYF
clone size: many; D gene: NA; J gene: TRBJ2-1; V gene: TRBV7-2; CDR3 DNA: TGTGCCAGCAGCCTCACCACAGGATTATACAATGAGCAGTTCTTC; CDR3 protein: CASSLTTGLYNEQFF
clone size: few; D gene: NA; J gene: TRBJ1-2; V gene: TRBV20-1; CDR3 DNA: TGCAGTGCCCCATGGGGGGGGGTCGGCTATGGCTACACCTTC; CDR3 protein: CSAPWGGVGYGYTF
clone size: NA; D gene: NA; J gene: TRBJ2-3; V gene: TRBV27; CDR3 DNA: TGTGCCAGCAGCCCTTCGTCGCCTGGCACAGATACGCAGTATTTT; CDR3 protein: CASSPSSPGTDTQYF
clone size: NA; D gene: TRBD2; J gene: TRBJ2-5; V gene: TRBV10-3; CDR3 DNA: TGTGCCATCAGCTTGACTAGCGGGGTCCAAGAGACCCAGTACTTC; CDR3 protein: CAISLTSGVQETQYF
clone size: few; D gene: NA; J gene: TRBJ1-2; V gene: TRBV12-3/TRBV12-4; CDR3 DNA: TGTGCCAGCAGTCGGGAGGGGGGAATAGGTGGCTACACCTTC; CDR3 protein: CASSREGGIGGYTF
clone size: few; D gene: TRBD2; J gene: TRBJ2-1; V gene: TRBV10-3; CDR3 DNA: TGTGCCATCAGTTCCAGCGGGGGGAAATACAATGAGCAGTTCTTC; CDR3 protein: CAISSSGGKYNEQFF
clone size: few; D gene: NA; J gene: TRBJ2-7; V gene: TRBV12-3/TRBV12-4; CDR3 DNA: TGTGCCAGCAGTTTAGCGCAGGTGGCCCTAGAGCAGTACTTC; CDR3 protein: CASSLAQVALEQYF
clone size: few; D gene: TRBD1; J gene: TRBJ1-4; V gene: TRBV11-2; CDR3 DNA: TGTGCCAGCAGCTTGAGAGGTGGACAGGGAGGCCCAGAAACACTGTTTTTT; CDR3 protein: CASSLRGGQGGPETLFF
clone size: NA; D gene: TRBD1; J gene: TRBJ2-2; V gene: TRBV20-1; CDR3 DNA: TGCAGTGCCGATCGAGGGACAGGGCGCACCGGGGAGCTGTTTTTT; CDR3 protein: CSADRGTGRTGELFF
clone size: NA; D gene: TRBD2; J gene: TRBJ2-7; V gene: TRBV25-1; CDR3 DNA: TGTGCCAGCAGTCCCCGAGGGGTAGCGGGGGGGCCCGAGCAGTACTTC; CDR3 protein: CASSPRGVAGGPEQYF
clone size: NA; D gene: NA; J gene: TRBJ1-1; V gene: TRBV4-3; CDR3 DNA: TGCGCCAGCAGCCAAAGAATTGGGACTGAAGCTTTCTTT; CDR3 protein: CASSQRIGTEAFF
clone size: few; D gene: TRBD1; J gene: TRBJ2-3; V gene: TRBV5-1; CDR3 DNA: TGCGCCAGCAGCTTGGTTACGGGGACAGCGCGCACAGATACGCAGTATTTT; CDR3 protein: CASSLVTGTARTDTQYF
clone size: few; D gene: TRBD1; J gene: TRBJ2-3; V gene: TRBV20-1; CDR3 DNA: TGCAGTGCTAGTAAGACAGGGGAGTGGGACACAGATACGCAGTATTTT; CDR3 protein: CSASKTGEWDTDTQYF
clone size: few; D gene: NA; J gene: TRBJ2-1; V gene: TRBV5-4; CDR3 DNA: TGTGCCAGCAGCTACTTGGGGGCAGAGGGGTGGCGTGAGCAGTTCTTC; CDR3 protein: CASSYLGAEGWREQFF
clone size: NA; D gene: NA; J gene: TRBJ2-7; V gene: TRBV12-3/TRBV12-4; CDR3 DNA: TGTGCCAGCAGTTTTTCAGTGACGGAGCAGTACTTC; CDR3 protein: CASSFSVTEQYF
clone size: few; D gene: TRBD2; J gene: TRBJ2-2; V gene: TRBV4-1; CDR3 DNA: TGCGCCAGCAGCCAAGAAGGACTAGCGGGCACCGGGGAGCTGTTTTTT; CDR3 protein: CASSQEGLAGTGELFF
clone size: NA; D gene: TRBD1; J gene: TRBJ1-1; V gene: TRBV20-1; CDR3 DNA: TGCAGCGCTAGAGATAGGGTGGGACAGGGGGCGAACACTGAAGCTTTCTTT; CDR3 protein: CSARDRVGQGANTEAFF
clone size: NA; D gene: NA; J gene: TRBJ2-1; V gene: TRBV7-9; CDR3 DNA: TGTGCCAGCAGCTTAGGAGGGCTAAGCGATGAGCAGTTCTTC; CDR3 protein: CASSLGGLSDEQFF
clone size: NA; D gene: NA; J gene: TRBJ2-1; V gene: TRBV15; CDR3 DNA: TGTGCCACCAGCAGACCCTTACAGGGAACGGGTACAAATGAGCAGTTCTTC; CDR3 protein: CATSRPLQGTGTNEQFF
clone size: NA; D gene: NA; J gene: TRBJ2-1; V gene: TRBV10-3; CDR3 DNA: TGTGCCATCACTGCCTGGGCAGGGAGCTCCTACAATGAGCAGTTCTTC; CDR3 protein: CAITAWAGSSYNEQFF
clone size: NA; D gene: NA; J gene: TRBJ2-3; V gene: TRBV6-5; CDR3 DNA: TGTGCCAGCACAATACGGGCGGGGGCCCTGTTCACAGATACGCAGTATTTT; CDR3 protein: CASTIRAGALFTDTQYF
clone size: once; D gene: TRBD2; J gene: TRBJ2-5; V gene: TRBV28; CDR3 DNA: TGTGCCAGCAGTTTTTTCCTAGCGGGGGTCCAAGAGACCCAGTACTTC; CDR3 protein: CASSFFLAGVQETQYF
clone size: NA; D gene: NA; J gene: TRBJ1-1; V gene: TRBV18; CDR3 DNA: TGTGCCAGCTCACAGGGTCCTTCTTCGATGAACACTGAAGCTTTCTTT; CDR3 protein: CASSQGPSSMNTEAFF
clone size: NA; D gene: NA; J gene: TRBJ1-2; V gene: TRBV5-5; CDR3 DNA: TGTGCCAGCAGCCCCCGCGCTCAGTCTGGCTACACCTTC; CDR3 protein: CASSPRAQSGYTF
clone size: few; D gene: NA; J gene: TRBJ1-4; V gene: TRBV10-2; CDR3 DNA: TGCGCCAGCAAAAGGGCCGCTTACAATGAAAAACTGTTTTTT; CDR3 protein: CASKRAAYNEKLFF
clone size: NA; D gene: TRBD1; J gene: TRBJ2-2; V gene: TRBV7-8; CDR3 DNA: TGTGCCGGCAGGACAGGTCCGACCGGGGAGCTGTTTTTT; CDR3 protein: CAGRTGPTGELFF
clone size: few; D gene: NA; J gene: TRBJ1-5; V gene: TRBV20-1; CDR3 DNA: TGCAGTGCTCGAGACAGAGCGAGCAATCAGCCCCAGCATTTT; CDR3 protein: CSARDRASNQPQHF
clone size: NA; D gene: NA; J gene: TRBJ2-1; V gene: TRBV2; CDR3 DNA: TGTGCCAGCGGCCTTAAAGGGTCCGGGGGTTACAATGAGCAGTTCTTC; CDR3 protein: CASGLKGSGGYNEQFF
clone size: few; D gene: NA; J gene: TRBJ2-5; V gene: TRBV9; CDR3 DNA: TGTGCCAGCAGCTTGCGAGGGGGTCAACAAGAGACCCAGTACTTC; CDR3 protein: CASSLRGGQQETQYF
clone size: many; D gene: NA; J gene: TRBJ2-1; V gene: TRBV4-3; CDR3 DNA: TGCGCCAGCAGCCAACTAGGAAGGGTCCATGAGCAGTTCTTC; CDR3 protein: CASSQLGRVHEQFF
clone size: few; D gene: NA; J gene: TRBJ2-2; V gene: TRBV7-3; CDR3 DNA: TGTGCCAGCAGCGTCACAGGCACCGGGGAGCTGTTTTTT; CDR3 protein: CASSVTGTGELFF
clone size: NA; D gene: NA; J gene: TRBJ1-2; V gene: TRBV25-1; CDR3 DNA: TGTGCCAGCAGTGTGCGAGGGGCCTTCTATGGCTACACCTTC; CDR3 protein: CASSVRGAFYGYTF
clone size: NA; D gene: NA; J gene: TRBJ1-1; V gene: TRBV7-9; CDR3 DNA: TGTGCCACGAGACAGACGAACACTGAAGCTTTCTTT; CDR3 protein: CATRQTNTEAFF
clone size: few; D gene: NA; J gene: TRBJ1-5; V gene: TRBV4-1; CDR3 DNA: TGCGCCAGCAGCCACTTACAGGGCCCAGGGCCCCAGCATTTT; CDR3 protein: CASSHLQGPGPQHF
clone size: NA; D gene: TRBD1; J gene: TRBJ2-7; V gene: TRBV2; CDR3 DNA: TGTGCCAGCAGTGAACAGGGGGCCTCCTACGAGCAGTACTTC; CDR3 protein: CASSEQGASYEQYF
clone size: NA; D gene: TRBD2; J gene: TRBJ2-1; V gene: TRBV7-9; CDR3 DNA: TGTGCCAGCAGCTTACAAGCGGGAGCCTACAATGAGCAGTTCTTC; CDR3 protein: CASSLQAGAYNEQFF
clone size: few; D gene: NA; J gene: TRBJ2-7; V gene: TRBV5-1; CDR3 DNA: TGCGCCAGCAGCTTGGAATCTTATTACGAGCAGTACTTC; CDR3 protein: CASSLESYYEQYF
clone size: NA; D gene: NA; J gene: TRBJ2-7; V gene: TRBV2; CDR3 DNA: TGTGCCAGCAGTCAACTGACAGGGAGGTCCTACGAGCAGTACTTC; CDR3 protein: CASSQLTGRSYEQYF
clone size: NA; D gene: TRBD1; J gene: TRBJ1-4; V gene: TRBV7-2; CDR3 DNA: TGTGCCAGCAGCTTAGCGGGACAGGGGTTTGGAAAACTGTTTTTT; CDR3 protein: CASSLAGQGFGKLFF
clone size: NA; D gene: TRBD1; J gene: TRBJ2-3; V gene: TRBV5-1; CDR3 DNA: TGCGCCAGCACAAGACAGGGGGTCGGAGATACGCAGTATTTT; CDR3 protein: CASTRQGVGDTQYF
clone size: few; D gene: NA; J gene: TRBJ2-5; V gene: TRBV20-1; CDR3 DNA: TGCAGTGCGGCCAGGGCCCAAGAGACCCAGTACTTC; CDR3 protein: CSAARAQETQYF
clone size: many; D gene: NA; J gene: TRBJ1-4; V gene: TRBV9; CDR3 DNA: TGTGCCAGCAGCAGGGCAACTAATGAAAAACTGTTTTTT; CDR3 protein: CASSRATNEKLFF
clone size: NA; D gene: TRBD1; J gene: TRBJ2-7; V gene: TRBV4-1; CDR3 DNA: TGCGCCAGCAGCCAAGTTGAGAGGGGCAGGGGGAAACAAGAGCAGTACTTC; CDR3 protein: CASSQVERGRGKQEQYF
clone size: few; D gene: NA; J gene: TRBJ1-3; V gene: TRBV7-9; CDR3 DNA: TGTGCCAGCAGCTTAGATGCCAGGATGGCTGGAAACACCATATATTTT; CDR3 protein: CASSLDARMAGNTIYF
clone size: NA; D gene: NA; J gene: TRBJ2-7; V gene: TRBV12-3/TRBV12-4; CDR3 DNA: TGTGCCACCAACCTAGGGGGGGGCGGCTACGAGCAGTACTTC; CDR3 protein: CATNLGGGGYEQYF
clone size: NA; D gene: TRBD2; J gene: TRBJ2-7; V gene: TRBV5-1; CDR3 DNA: TGCGCCAGCAGCTTCGGACTAGCGGGGGTCGAGCAGTACTTC; CDR3 protein: CASSFGLAGVEQYF
clone size: few; D gene: NA; J gene: TRBJ2-2; V gene: TRBV15; CDR3 DNA: TGTGCCACCAGCAGGGGGATTGGATTCTCGACCGGGGAGCTGTTTTTT; CDR3 protein: CATSRGIGFSTGELFF
clone size: NA; D gene: NA; J gene: TRBJ1-6; V gene: TRBV28; CDR3 DNA: TGTGCCAGCACCCAGAGGTTATCGGGTTCACCCCTCCACTTT; CDR3 protein: CASTQRLSGSPLHF
clone size: many; D gene: NA; J gene: TRBJ1-1; V gene: TRBV29-1; CDR3 DNA: TGCAGCGTTCGCCGTCACAGGGAAAATCAGTACACTGAAGCTTTCTTT; CDR3 protein: CSVRRHRENQYTEAFF
clone size: few; D gene: NA; J gene: TRBJ2-5; V gene: TRBV9; CDR3 DNA: TGTGCCAGCAGCGCAGAAGTTACAGGGTACCAAGAGACCCAGTACTTC; CDR3 protein: CASSAEVTGYQETQYF